The 4 T cell receptor beta chains given below trace back to one sample, sequenced in a study of post-analysis software for immune sequencing data. The library was made from cDNA and included unique molecular identifiers. TCRdb redid the calling of the PCR reads with MiXCR, one entry per CDR3 protein. The table records 160,000 or so distinct CDR3 sequences, 35% to 40% of them present only once. Sequences were derived from blood, sampled after autologous hematopoietic stem cell transplantation. These receptors all stem from a girl aged 5 to 17 with multiple sclerosis.

This clonotype was seen more than once but under ten times. J is TRBJ1-4 and V is TRBV30, with D unclear. The CDR3 has 14 residues. Deletions cut 2 bases from V and 8 bases from J, with 15 bases between. Germline lookup yields CDR1 GTSNPN and CDR2 SVGIG (reference sequence). CDR3 sequence: CAWSPGPPREKLFF. The CDR3 DNA reads TGTGCCTGGAGTCCCGGACCCCCGAGGGAAAAACTGTTTTTT.

This clonotype occurred a few times. The chain employs TRBV7-9 and TRBJ2-2; D unresolved. Germline V lookup: CDR1 SEHNR, CDR2 FQNEAQ (reference sequence). CDR3 length: 16 amino acids. The germline V and J ends were trimmed by 4 bases and 0 bases, with 12 bases remaining between them. CDR3 DNA: TGTGCCAGCAGCTCACGGGCTAACCCGAACACCGGGGAGCTGTTTTTT. Translated, it gives CASSSRANPNTGELFF.

This clonotype has just a few counts. The chain recombines TRBV27 with TRBJ2-6; no definite D call. The germline CDR1 and CDR2 sequences are MNHEY and SMNVEV (reference sequence). The length of the CDR3 is 22 residues. Trimming stripped 5 bases from V and 0 bases from J, with 29 bases between. The CDR3 region is CASSPLLELKEFSSSGANVLTF. The CDR3 DNA is TGTGCCAGCAGTCCGCTTCTTGAGTTAAAGGAATTTTCCTCCTCTGGGGCCAACGTCCTGACTTTC.

The chain uses TRBV12-3 or TRBV12-4 and TRBJ2-5; TRBD1 might be the D (6 bases). The CDR3 sequence is 13 residues long. Trimming took off 6 bases at V and 4 bases at J, with 12 bases between the two ends. The CDR3 loop is CASSPRGGETQYF. CDR3 sequence (DNA): TGTGCCAGCAGCCCACGAGGGGGAGAGACCCAGTACTTC.